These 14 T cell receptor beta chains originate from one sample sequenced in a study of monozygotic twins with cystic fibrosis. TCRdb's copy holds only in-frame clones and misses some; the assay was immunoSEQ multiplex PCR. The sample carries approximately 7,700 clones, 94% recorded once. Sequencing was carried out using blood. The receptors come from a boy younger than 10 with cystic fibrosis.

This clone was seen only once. CDR3 protein: CASSLDLAGKQETQYF. The CDR3 region has the DNA TGTGCCAGCAGCTTAGACCTAGCGGGGAAACAAGAGACCCAGTACTTC. The rearrangement uses TRBV11-2 and TRBJ2-5, with TRBD2 matching over 9 bases. Germline V CDR1 and CDR2: SGHAT, FQNNGV. With V trimmed by 0 bases and J by 2 bases, 4 bases remained unmatched. This CDR3 contains 16 residues.

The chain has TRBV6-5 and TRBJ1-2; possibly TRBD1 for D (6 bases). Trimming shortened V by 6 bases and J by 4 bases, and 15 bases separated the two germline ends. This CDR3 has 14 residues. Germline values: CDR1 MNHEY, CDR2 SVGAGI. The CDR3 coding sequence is TGTGCCAGCAGCCCTGCCGGACAGCTCTATGGCTACACCTTC. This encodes CASSPAGQLYGYTF.

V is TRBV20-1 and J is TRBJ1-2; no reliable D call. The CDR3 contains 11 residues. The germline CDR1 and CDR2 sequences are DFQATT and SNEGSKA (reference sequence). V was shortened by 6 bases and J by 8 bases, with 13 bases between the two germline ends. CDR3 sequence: CSARPEGGYTF. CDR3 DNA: TGCAGTGCGAGGCCAGAAGGAGGCTACACCTTC.

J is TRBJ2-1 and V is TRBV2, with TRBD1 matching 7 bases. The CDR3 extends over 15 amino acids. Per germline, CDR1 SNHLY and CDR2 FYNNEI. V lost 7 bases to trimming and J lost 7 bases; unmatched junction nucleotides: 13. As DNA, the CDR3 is TGTGCCAGCATTGGACGGCAGGGGGTTTTAAATGAGCAGTTCTTC. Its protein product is CASIGRQGVLNEQFF.

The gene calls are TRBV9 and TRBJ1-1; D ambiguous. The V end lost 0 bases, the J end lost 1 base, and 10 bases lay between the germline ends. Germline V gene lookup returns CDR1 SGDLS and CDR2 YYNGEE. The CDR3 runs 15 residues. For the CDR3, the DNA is TGTGCCAGCAGCGTAGTAAAGGATAAGAACACTGAAGCTTTCTTT. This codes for CASSVVKDKNTEAFF.

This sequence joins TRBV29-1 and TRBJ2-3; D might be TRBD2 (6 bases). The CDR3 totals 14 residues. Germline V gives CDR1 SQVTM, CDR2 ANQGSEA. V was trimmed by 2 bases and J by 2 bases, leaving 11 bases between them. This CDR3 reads CSVESGDPTDTQYF. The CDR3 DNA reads TGCAGCGTTGAATCGGGGGATCCCACAGATACGCAGTATTTT.

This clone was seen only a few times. This chain's CDR3 is CASSLRGGAQETQYF. The CDR3 nucleotides are TGTGCCAGCAGCTTACGCGGGGGGGCACAAGAGACCCAGTACTTC. The rearrangement uses TRBV7-2 and TRBJ2-5; TRBD2 agrees at 9 bases. The trim removed 2 bases at V and 2 bases at J, leaving 3 bases unmatched. This CDR3 contains 15 residues. Germline CDR1 SGHTA, CDR2 FQGNSA.

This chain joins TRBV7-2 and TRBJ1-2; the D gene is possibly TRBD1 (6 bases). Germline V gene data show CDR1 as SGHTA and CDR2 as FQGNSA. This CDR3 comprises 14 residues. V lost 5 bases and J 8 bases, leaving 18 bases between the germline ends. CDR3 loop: CASSRNRVSDGYTF. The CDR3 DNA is TGTGCCAGCAGCCGTAACAGGGTTTCGGACGGCTACACCTTC. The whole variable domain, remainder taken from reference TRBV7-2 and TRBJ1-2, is GAGVSQSPSNKVTEKGKDVELRCDPISGHTALYWYRQSLGQGLEFLIYFQGNSAPDKSGLPSDRFSAERTGGSVSTLTIQRTQQEDSAVYLCASSRNRVSDGYTFGSGTRLTVV.

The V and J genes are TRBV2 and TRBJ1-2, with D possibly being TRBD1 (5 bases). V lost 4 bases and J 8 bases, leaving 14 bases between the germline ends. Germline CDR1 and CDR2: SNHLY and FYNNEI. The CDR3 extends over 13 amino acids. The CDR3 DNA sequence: TGTGCCAGCAGTGGGGGGAGGACCCGGGGCTACACCTTC. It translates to CASSGGRTRGYTF.

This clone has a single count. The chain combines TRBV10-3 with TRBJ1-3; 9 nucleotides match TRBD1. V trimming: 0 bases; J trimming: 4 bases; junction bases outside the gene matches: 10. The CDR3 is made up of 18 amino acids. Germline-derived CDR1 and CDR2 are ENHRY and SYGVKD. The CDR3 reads CAISESEPQGAKGNTIYF. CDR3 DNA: TGTGCCATCAGTGAGTCAGAACCACAGGGGGCGAAAGGAAACACCATATATTTT.

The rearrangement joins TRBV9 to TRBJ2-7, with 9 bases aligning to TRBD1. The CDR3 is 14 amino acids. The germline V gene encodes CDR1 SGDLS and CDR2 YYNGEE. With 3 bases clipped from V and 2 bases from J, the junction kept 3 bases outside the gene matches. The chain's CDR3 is CASSAGTGPYEQYF. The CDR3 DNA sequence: TGTGCCAGCAGCGCCGGGACAGGGCCCTACGAGCAGTACTTC.

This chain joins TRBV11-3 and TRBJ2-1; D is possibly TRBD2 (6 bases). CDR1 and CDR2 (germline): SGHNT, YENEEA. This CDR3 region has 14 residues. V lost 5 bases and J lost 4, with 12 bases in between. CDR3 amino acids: CASSLTGEYNEQFF. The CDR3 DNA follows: TGTGCCAGCAGCCTTACGGGGGAGTACAATGAGCAGTTCTTC.

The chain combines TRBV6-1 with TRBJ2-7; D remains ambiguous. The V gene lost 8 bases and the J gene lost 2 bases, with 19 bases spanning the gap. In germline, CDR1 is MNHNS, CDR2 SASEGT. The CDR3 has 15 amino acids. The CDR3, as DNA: TGTGCCAGCTCTCCCTCAGCCGGAAGGGCCTACGAGCAGTACTTC. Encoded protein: CASSPSAGRAYEQYF.

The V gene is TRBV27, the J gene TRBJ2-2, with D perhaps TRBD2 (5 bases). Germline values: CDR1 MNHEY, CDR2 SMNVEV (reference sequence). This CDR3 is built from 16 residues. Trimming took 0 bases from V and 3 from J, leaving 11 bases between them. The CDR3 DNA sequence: TGTGCCAGCAGTTTATCCGGCCCCGGGGACACCGGGGAGCTGTTTTTT. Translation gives CASSLSGPGDTGELFF.